The rows below give T cell receptor beta chains drawn from one sample of a study of cytomegalovirus exposure and HLA in healthy donors. Some clones are missing from TCRdb's copy, which holds only in-frame ones; the method was immunoSEQ multiplex PCR. The table has 120,000 to 150,000 clones, 73% seen once. Source material: PBMCs. Every receptor here comes from a woman in her thirties or forties in good health and CMV-seronegative. CDR3s include the opening cysteine and the closing phenylalanine or tryptophan. Each record gives: V gene, J gene, clone size, D gene, CDR3 DNA, CDR3 protein. The D gene is left open where the match is weak. Size tells how often a clone was seen (once, few, many) or the class of an expanded clone, and some rows leave it out.

TRBV4-1	TRBJ1-1	-	TRBD1	TGCGCCAGCAGCACAGGGGTCGGGACTGAAGCTTTCTTT	CASSTGVGTEAFF
TRBV29-1	TRBJ1-1	-	-	TGCAGCGTCGCTCCGGGATTTTCAAATACCCATGAAGCTTTCTTT	CSVAPGFSNTHEAFF
TRBV19	TRBJ2-1	-	-	TGTGCCAGTAGTATGGGGCTGAATGAGCAGTTCTTC	CASSMGLNEQFF
TRBV6-4	TRBJ2-3	many	TRBD1	TGTGCCAGCAGTGCCGGGACAGGGGGCACAGATACGCAGTATTTT	CASSAGTGGTDTQYF
TRBV27	TRBJ1-2	few	-	TGTGCCAGCAGGGGCCTCGGCCAGGGTGGTGGCTACACCTTC	CASRGLGQGGGYTF
TRBV14	TRBJ2-1	-	TRBD1	TGTGCCAGCAGCCATCTACTTGGACAGGGGGCACACAATGAGCAGTTCTTC	CASSHLLGQGAHNEQFF
TRBV29-1	TRBJ1-2	once	-	TGCAGCGTTGAAGGGACAGCAGAAAACCTCTATGGCTACACCTTC	CSVEGTAENLYGYTF
TRBV6-1	TRBJ1-2	-	-	TGTGCCAGCAGTGAAGGGGGACTTAACTATGGCTACACCTTC	CASSEGGLNYGYTF
TRBV19	TRBJ2-2	-	-	TGTGCCAGTCCAAAACGGGTGACAGGGAACACCGGGGAGCTGTTTTTT	CASPKRVTGNTGELFF
TRBV19	TRBJ1-1	-	-	TGTGCCAGTAGTATAGAGCAACCGGGACAACTTGGGGAAGCTTTCTTT	CASSIEQPGQLGEAFF
TRBV5-1	TRBJ2-1	-	-	TGCGCCAGCAGCTTGGACGGGGGAAACAATGAGCAGTTCTTC	CASSLDGGNNEQFF
TRBV10-3	TRBJ2-7	-	-	TGTGCCATCAGTGGAGAGCCCGCCCTCTACGAGCAGTACTTC	CAISGEPALYEQYF
TRBV4-1	TRBJ1-1	-	-	TGCGCCAGCAGCCAAGTATACAGGAAGAACACTGAAGCTTTCTTT	CASSQVYRKNTEAFF
TRBV5-1	TRBJ1-1	-	-	TGCGCCAGCAGGCGTCAGGGGAACACTGAAGCTTTCTTT	CASRRQGNTEAFF
TRBV7-6	TRBJ2-5	-	TRBD2	TGTGCCAGCAGCTACGGACTAGCGGGGGGGCAAGAGACCCAGTACTTC	CASSYGLAGGQETQYF
TRBV29-1	TRBJ1-1	-	TRBD1	TGCAGCGTTGAGGAGGAGACAGGGGAAGCTTTCTTT	CSVEEETGEAFF
TRBV27	TRBJ2-7	few	TRBD1	TGTGCCAGCAGTGACCGGGACAGGGGGCTGGAGCAGTACTTC	CASSDRDRGLEQYF
TRBV28	TRBJ1-6	-	TRBD1	TGTGCCAGCAGTTTGGGGGGACAGTATAGTTCACCCCTCCACTTT	CASSLGGQYSSPLHF
TRBV7-9	TRBJ2-7	-	-	TGTGCCAGCAGCTCAGGGACACAGGTACTACGCGAGCAGTACTTC	CASSSGTQVLREQYF
TRBV7-8	TRBJ1-6	-	TRBD1	TGTGCCAGCAGCCGAACAGGGGGCGCGAATTCACCCCTCCACTTT	CASSRTGGANSPLHF
TRBV5-1	TRBJ1-6	-	-	TGCGCTTCACAGGGCCGGCCGAGTTTAGATTCACCCCTCCACTTT	CASQGRPSLDSPLHF
TRBV11-2	TRBJ2-1	-	-	TGTGCCAGCAGCAGTGGGGGGACCCTAACCAATGAGCAGTTCTTC	CASSSGGTLTNEQFF
TRBV9	TRBJ1-3	-	-	TGTGCCAGCAGCGTACAGCCCCTCGGGACCATATATTTT	CASSVQPLGTIYF
TRBV20-1	TRBJ2-1	-	-	TGCAGTGCTAGTGGAGCGGCTGAGCAGTTCTTC	CSASGAAEQFF
TRBV10-1	TRBJ2-3	-	-	TGCGCCAGCAGCGGACAGCGCACAGATACGCAGTATTTT	CASSGQRTDTQYF
TRBV4-1	TRBJ1-1	-	TRBD1	TGCGCCAGCAGCCAACACAGGGGTGCTGAAGCTTTCTTT	CASSQHRGAEAFF
TRBV9	TRBJ2-1	-	TRBD2	TGTGCCAGCAGCGTCGTTTGGACTAGCGGGGTTGAGCAGTTCTTC	CASSVVWTSGVEQFF
TRBV9	TRBJ2-5	once	TRBD1	TGTGCCAGCAGCGCGGACAGGGGGCGTACCCAAGAGACCCAGTACTTC	CASSADRGRTQETQYF
TRBV7-9	TRBJ1-2	few	TRBD1	TGTGCCACCGCGGGAGGGGACAGGCGTGACTATGGCTACACCTTC	CATAGGDRRDYGYTF
TRBV2	TRBJ2-1	once	-	TGTGCCAGCAGTAAGACTATGAGCAATGAGCAGTTCTTC	CASSKTMSNEQFF
TRBV13	TRBJ2-1	-	TRBD1	TGTGCCAGCAGCTCAGGCAGGGGGAATGAGCAGTTCTTC	CASSSGRGNEQFF
TRBV19	TRBJ2-3	-	TRBD1	TGTGCCAGTAAAGTGAGGGGGCAAGATACGCAGTATTTT	CASKVRGQDTQYF
TRBV27	TRBJ2-1	-	-	TGTGCCAGCAGCCTAAGGGGGTCCTACAATGAGCAGTTCTTC	CASSLRGSYNEQFF
TRBV29-1	TRBJ1-1	few	-	TGCAGCGTTGAAGACCCGGGGTGGGACACTGAAGCTTTCTTT	CSVEDPGWDTEAFF
TRBV2	TRBJ2-1	-	-	TGTGCCAGCAGCGTCGACACCATCCTTAGTAATGAGCAGTTCTTC	CASSVDTILSNEQFF
TRBV10-3	TRBJ1-3	-	TRBD1	TGTGCCATCAGTCGTGGACAGGCGAGCTCTGGAAACACCATATATTTT	CAISRGQASSGNTIYF
TRBV6-5	TRBJ1-2	-	-	TGTGCCAGCAGTTACCAGGGATGGGATGGCTACACCTTC	CASSYQGWDGYTF
TRBV19	TRBJ2-1	-	-	TGTGCCAGTAGTATCGGGTATAGCGCGGGGTCCTTCAATGAGCAGTTCTTC	CASSIGYSAGSFNEQFF
TRBV2	TRBJ2-5	few	-	TGTGCCAGCAGCCTGGGACTCCAAGAGACCCAGTACTTC	CASSLGLQETQYF
TRBV9	TRBJ2-3	-	TRBD2	TGTGCCAGCAGCGTCCCACTAGCGGGGGACACAGATACGCAGTATTTT	CASSVPLAGDTDTQYF
TRBV7-9	TRBJ1-6	-	TRBD1	TGTGCCAGCAGCTTGACAGGGAATAATTCACCCCTCCACTTT	CASSLTGNNSPLHF
TRBV2	TRBJ2-5	-	TRBD1	TGTGCCAGCAGTGGTAACAGGGGGCAAGAGACCCAGTACTTC	CASSGNRGQETQYF
TRBV10-2	TRBJ1-6	-	TRBD1	TGCGCCAGCATGCCGGGACAGCTTAATTCACCCCTCCACTTT	CASMPGQLNSPLHF
TRBV7-2	TRBJ2-3	-	-	TGTGCCAGCAGCTTGCGGGCGGCAGATACGCAGTATTTT	CASSLRAADTQYF
TRBV5-5	TRBJ1-6	-	-	TGTGCCAGCAGCCCCCTCCCCCAGAGCGATACTTCACCCCTCCACTTT	CASSPLPQSDTSPLHF
TRBV27	TRBJ2-1	-	-	TGTGCCAGTTCTAGTGTCTCCTACAATGAGCAGTTCTTC	CASSSVSYNEQFF
TRBV5-1	TRBJ2-3	once	TRBD1	TGCGCCAGCAGCGCGGACAGGGGGGCACTAGATACGCAGTATTTT	CASSADRGALDTQYF
TRBV6-6	TRBJ1-2	-	-	TGTGCCAGCACAAGCGCCTATGGCTACACCTTC	CASTSAYGYTF